The TCR beta chain under discussion was sequenced for a study of human versus mouse CDR3 diversity and MHC coevolution. CDR3 size: 13 residues. Germline lookup yields CDR1 MNHNS and CDR2 SASEGT. V lost 8 bases and J lost 0, with 11 bases in between. TCRdb's table, derived via immunoSEQ multiplex PCR, lists solely in-frame clones and lacks some. The sample contains about 73,000 clones, 80% to 95% of which appear only once. Sequenced material: naive CD4+ T cells from blood. Indicated subset: CD45RO-negative CD62L-positive naive CD4 T cells. The sequence came from a person aged 30-70 years in good health. The gene calls are TRBV6-1 and TRBJ2-7; the D gene is possibly TRBD2 (5 bases). The CDR3 here is CASRRVTSYEQYF. CDR3 in DNA: TGTGCCAGCCGGCGGGTTACCTCCTACGAGCAGTACTTC.